This T cell receptor (beta chain) was found in a study of technical replicates of blood from a few donors. The repertoire was sequenced with immunoSEQ multiplex PCR; TCRdb's copy has only in-frame clones and lacks some. Here the sample spans about 83,000 clones, 90% to 97% being singletons. V lost 4 bases to trimming and J lost 0 bases, with 13 bases between them. This CDR3 has 16 amino acids. CDR1 and CDR2 from the germline V gene are MRHNA and SNTAGT. The receptor's source is a human donor in good health. The chain has TRBV6-4 and TRBJ1-5, with D maybe TRBD1 (5 bases). Sequenced input: T cells isolated from PBMCs. The CDR3 region is CASSGGTADSNQPQHF. The CDR3 DNA sequence: TGTGCCAGCAGTGGAGGGACTGCGGATAGCAATCAGCCCCAGCATTTT.